Listed here are 25 T cell receptor beta chains from one sample, sequenced in a study of T cell responses to AZD1222 COVID-19 vaccine. Profiled with immunoSEQ multiplex PCR; TCRdb holds only in-frame clones, not every one. The sample has around 100,000 clones, over 70% seen once. Source: peripheral blood, taken on day 0 of AZD1222 vaccination. The receptor source for this set is an adult in good health.

The chain has TRBV18 and TRBJ1-5, with 11 nucleotides matching TRBD1. V lost 8 bases to trimming and J lost 0 bases; unmatched junction nucleotides: 3. This CDR3 contains 15 residues. Per germline, CDR1 KGHSH and CDR2 LQKENI. The CDR3 DNA reads as TGTGCCAGCGGACAGGGGGCGCTTAGCAATCAGCCCCAGCATTTT. It codes for CASGQGALSNQPQHF.

The rearrangement links TRBV30 to TRBJ2-7; possible D gene TRBD2, 7 bases. In germline, CDR1 is GTSNPN, CDR2 SVGIG (reference sequence). CDR3 size: 10 residues. The CDR3 loop reads CAGGLYEQYF. Here the CDR3 DNA reads TGTGCGGGGGGGCTCTACGAGCAGTACTTC.

The chain recombines TRBV9 with TRBJ2-1, with 11 nucleotides matching TRBD2. This CDR3 contains 16 residues. Germline assignment: CDR1 SGDLS and CDR2 YYNGEE. Trimming removed 0 bases from V and 10 bases from J; junction bases left unmatched: 9. Written as DNA, the CDR3 is TGTGCCAGCAGCGTAGTAGATAGCGGGGGGGCCACGGAGCAGTTCTTC. Translating it yields CASSVVDSGGATEQFF.

This clone has only a few counts. V usage is TRBV30 and J usage is TRBJ2-7; 9 positions agree with TRBD1. Germline trimming cut 5 bases from V and 3 bases from J; bases unmatched to any gene: 8. The germline gives CDR1 GTSNPN, CDR2 SVGIG (reference sequence). This CDR3 has 14 amino acids. The CDR3 is CAWVREDRGYEQYF. As DNA, the CDR3 is TGTGCCTGGGTAAGAGAGGACAGGGGCTACGAGCAGTACTTC. Full variable domain (remainder filled in from reference TRBV30 and TRBJ2-7): SQTIHQWPATLVQPVGSPLSLECTVEGTSNPNLYWYRQAAGRGLQLLFYSVGIGQISSEVPQNLSASRPQDRQFILSSKKLLLSDSGFYLCAWVREDRGYEQYFGPGTRLTVT.

This clone was picked up one time. The chain joins TRBV7-2 to TRBJ1-6; no firm D call. The CDR3 is 14 residues long. V lost 11 bases and J lost 0, with 11 bases in between. Germline CDR1 reads SGHTA; CDR2 reads FQGNSA. The CDR3 spells CAARRGSYNSPLHF. CDR3 coding DNA: TGTGCCGCCAGGCGGGGCTCCTATAATTCACCCCTCCACTTT.

The chain is built from TRBV11-2 and TRBJ2-1, with a possible D match to TRBD2 (5 bases). Trimming took 5 bases from V and 12 from J, leaving 14 bases between them. In germline, CDR1 is SGHAT, CDR2 FQNNGV. This CDR3 comprises 12 residues. CDR3 sequence (DNA): TGTGCCAGCAGCCCAGATGGACGGGGGCAGTTCTTC. Translating gives CASSPDGRGQFF.

The chain recombines TRBV10-3 with TRBJ1-3, with no clear D. Germline CDR1 and CDR2: ENHRY and SYGVKD. Trimming took off 6 bases at V and 0 bases at J, with 6 bases between the two ends. This CDR3 has 13 amino acids. The CDR3 region has the DNA TGTGCCATCAGACTGAGCTCTGGAAACACCATATATTTT. It translates to CAIRLSSGNTIYF.

This chain links TRBV7-9 with TRBJ2-7, with 9 bases lining up with TRBD1. The CDR3 covers 12 residues. CDR1 SEHNR and CDR2 FQNEAQ come from the germline V gene (reference sequence). The trim removed 5 bases at V and 12 bases at J, leaving 8 bases unmatched. DNA for the CDR3: TGTGCCAGCAGCCAGGGGACAGGGCCGAGGTACTTC. Amino acids: CASSQGTGPRYF.

V usage is TRBV11-1 and J usage is TRBJ2-7; 7 positions agree with TRBD1. Germline trimming cut 1 base from V and 4 bases from J; bases unmatched to any gene: 4. The CDR3 runs 14 residues. Per the germline V gene, CDR1 is SGHAT and CDR2 is FQDESV (reference sequence). CDR3 protein: CASSLGGGSYEQYF. CDR3 DNA: TGTGCCAGCAGCTTAGGAGGGGGCTCTTACGAGCAGTACTTC.

The genes are TRBV9 and TRBJ2-7, with 7 bases matching TRBD1. The CDR3 sequence is 18 residues long. Germline V gives CDR1 SGDLS, CDR2 YYNGEE. Trimming removed 0 bases from V and 3 bases from J; junction bases left unmatched: 15. CDR3 loop: CASSVEAPTGNTHYEQYF. The CDR3 DNA sequence: TGTGCCAGCAGCGTAGAGGCCCCGACAGGGAACACCCACTACGAGCAGTACTTC. Using reference TRBV9 and TRBJ2-7 for the parts outside the CDR3, the full variable domain is DSGVTQTPKHLITATGQRVTLRCSPRSGDLSVYWYQQSLDQGLQFLIQYYNGEERAKGNILERFSAQQFPDLHSELNLSSLELGDSALYFCASSVEAPTGNTHYEQYFGPGTRLTVT.

This clone was recorded only once. The chain carries TRBV5-1 and TRBJ1-2; the D gene is possibly TRBD1 (5 bases). Germline V lookup: CDR1 SGHRS, CDR2 YFSETQ. V was cut by 2 bases and J by 8 bases, with 10 bases left in between. The CDR3 has 12 amino acids. The chain's CDR3 is CASSFGQKGYTF. The CDR3 bases are TGCGCCAGCAGCTTCGGACAAAAGGGCTACACCTTC.

The J gene is TRBJ1-5, the V gene TRBV29-1; 7 bases align to TRBD1. Germline trimming cut 6 bases from V and 3 bases from J; bases unmatched to any gene: 5. The CDR3 covers 13 residues. The germline gives CDR1 SQVTM, CDR2 ANQGSEA. CDR3 nucleotide sequence: TGCAGCGTACAGGGGATGGACAATCAGCCCCAGCATTTT. It encodes CSVQGMDNQPQHF.

The rearrangement links TRBV10-3 to TRBJ2-1; 7 bases map to TRBD1. This CDR3 spans 19 amino acids. V lost 4 bases and J lost 0; bases outside the gene matches: 15. The germline V gene encodes CDR1 ENHRY and CDR2 SYGVKD. The CDR3 region is CAISVSGTVQGSSYNEQFF. The DNA of the CDR3 is TGTGCCATCAGTGTCTCCGGGACAGTCCAAGGGAGCTCCTACAATGAGCAGTTCTTC.

This chain joins TRBV6-5 and TRBJ2-2, with unresolved D. Germline-derived CDR1 and CDR2 are MNHEY and SVGAGI. Trimming took 6 bases from V and 4 from J, leaving 3 bases between them. The CDR3 sequence is 11 residues long. The DNA of the CDR3 is TGTGCCAGCAGCAGCACCGGGGAGCTGTTTTTT. Translating it yields CASSSTGELFF.

V gene TRBV5-1 combines with J gene TRBJ1-2, with D tentatively TRBD1 (5 bases). From germline, CDR1 is SGHRS and CDR2 YFSETQ. V was pared by 0 bases and J by 6 bases, with 9 bases between. There are 13 residues in the CDR3. CDR3 DNA: TGCGCCAGCAGCTTGGGGTTGGGGGATGGCTACACCTTC. It is translated as CASSLGLGDGYTF.

This clone was found a few times. The chain carries TRBV13 and TRBJ2-3, with unresolved D. V lost 4 bases and J 6 bases, leaving 14 bases between the germline ends. The CDR3 covers 14 residues. Germline-derived CDR1 and CDR2 are PRHDT and FYEKMQ (reference sequence). CDR3 amino acids: CASSSRELLDTQYF. DNA for the CDR3: TGTGCCAGCAGCTCACGAGAGTTATTGGATACGCAGTATTTT.

This chain links TRBV7-9 with TRBJ2-7, with 7 bases lining up with TRBD1. Losses at the gene ends were 6 bases for V and 6 bases for J; bases not matched to a gene: 5. This CDR3 region has 12 residues. Per germline, CDR1 SEHNR and CDR2 FQNEAQ (reference sequence). The chain's CDR3 is CASSQQGTEQYF. In DNA, the CDR3 is TGTGCCAGCAGTCAACAGGGGACCGAGCAGTACTTC.

As for this clone: This sample includes further DNA sequences coding for the same CDR3. The V and J genes are TRBV18 and TRBJ2-5; D is possibly TRBD1 (5 bases). The V end was cut by 3 bases, the J end by 2 bases, with 7 bases between. Per the germline V gene, CDR1 is KGHSH and CDR2 is LQKENI. This CDR3 has 13 amino acids. DNA for the CDR3: TGTGCCAGCTCACCTGGACAACAAGAGACCCAGTACTTC. It encodes CASSPGQQETQYF.

The J gene is TRBJ1-6, the V gene TRBV5-6, with D hard to call. V lost 0 bases and J lost 10, with 8 bases in between. In germline, CDR1 is SGHDT, CDR2 YYEEEE. The CDR3 extends over 13 amino acids. CDR3 loop: CASSLDRGSPLHF. The CDR3 bases are TGTGCCAGCAGCTTGGACAGAGGGTCACCCCTCCACTTT.

This chain uses TRBV12-3 or TRBV12-4 with TRBJ2-2; no firm D call. V shed 6 bases and J shed 1 base, with 6 bases lying between them. CDR3 length: 13 residues. CDR3 coding DNA: TGTGCCAGCAGGGAATTGAACACCGGGGAGCTGTTTTTT. It yields the protein CASRELNTGELFF.

The CDR3 sequence is CASSLRQGTQPQHF. In nucleotides, the CDR3 is TGTGCCAGCAGTTTGAGACAGGGGACTCAGCCCCAGCATTTT. The J gene is TRBJ1-5, the V gene TRBV28; TRBD1 agrees at 8 bases. V shed 3 bases and J 6 bases; nucleotides not matched to a gene: 4. CDR1 and CDR2 from the germline V gene are MDHEN and SYDVKM. The CDR3 totals 14 residues. Supplemented by reference TRBV28 and TRBJ1-5, the full variable domain reads DVKVTQSSRYLVKRTGEKVFLECVQDMDHENMFWYRQDPGLGLRLIYFSYDVKMKEKGDIPEGYSVSREKKERFSLILESASTNQTSMYLCASSLRQGTQPQHFGDGTRLSIL.

This clone was detected only a few times. The chain employs TRBV10-3 and TRBJ1-1; D is perhaps TRBD1 (5 bases). Germline CDR1 and CDR2: ENHRY and SYGVKD. The V end was cut by 6 bases, the J end by 5 bases, with 16 bases between. The CDR3 extends over 14 amino acids. The DNA of the CDR3 is TGTGCCATCAGCTATACTGGGGAGGGGACTGAAGCTTTCTTT. It specifies CAISYTGEGTEAFF.

The V call is TRBV5-1, the J call TRBJ1-1; D is unresolved. V was clipped by 0 bases and J by 0 bases, with 12 bases between them. The CDR3 spans 16 residues. Germline assignment: CDR1 SGHRS and CDR2 YFSETQ. CDR3 amino acids: CASSLAGSAMNTEAFF. In nucleotides, the CDR3 is TGCGCCAGCAGCTTGGCCGGGTCTGCTATGAACACTGAAGCTTTCTTT.

The chain couples TRBV9 to TRBJ1-1, with D uncertain. Germline lookup yields CDR1 SGDLS and CDR2 YYNGEE. V was clipped by 0 bases and J by 1 base, with 4 bases between them. The CDR3 length is 13 residues. Here the CDR3 DNA reads TGTGCCAGCAGCGTAGAAGCGAACACTGAAGCTTTCTTT. Protein product: CASSVEANTEAFF.

The chain couples TRBV18 to TRBJ1-4; 9 bases map to TRBD1. The ends lost 5 bases at V and 7 bases at J; junction bases unmatched: 5. The V gene's germline CDR1 is KGHSH and CDR2 LQKENI. This CDR3 contains 14 residues. The DNA for the CDR3 is TGTGCCAGCTCAGCCGGGACAGGGCGTGAAAAACTGTTTTTT. It specifies CASSAGTGREKLFF. The whole variable domain, remainder taken from reference TRBV18 and TRBJ1-4, is NAGVMQNPRHLVRRRGQEARLRCSPMKGHSHVYWYRQLPEEGLKFMVYLQKENIIDESGMPKERFSAEFPKEGPSILRIQQVVRGDSAAYFCASSAGTGREKLFFGSGTQLSVL.